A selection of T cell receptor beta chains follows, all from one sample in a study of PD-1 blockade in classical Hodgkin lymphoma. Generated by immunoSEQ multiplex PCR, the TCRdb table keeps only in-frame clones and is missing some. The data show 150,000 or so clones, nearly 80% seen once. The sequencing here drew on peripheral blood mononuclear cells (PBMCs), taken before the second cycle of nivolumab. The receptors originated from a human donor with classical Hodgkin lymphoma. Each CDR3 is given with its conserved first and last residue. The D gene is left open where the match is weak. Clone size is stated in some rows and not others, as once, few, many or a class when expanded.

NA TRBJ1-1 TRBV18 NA CASSSGGLNTEAFF TGTGCCAGCTCGTCAGGCGGACTGAACACTGAAGCTTTCTTT
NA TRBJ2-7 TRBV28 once CASSLYGVEQYF TGTGCCAGCAGTTTATACGGGGTCGAGCAGTACTTC
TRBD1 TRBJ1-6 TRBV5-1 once CASSPTGQSNSPLHF TGCGCCAGCAGCCCTACGGGACAGTCAAATTCACCCCTCCACTTT
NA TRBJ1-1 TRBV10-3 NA CASSIGGMNTEAFF TGTGCCTCTTCCATAGGGGGGATGAACACTGAAGCTTTCTTT
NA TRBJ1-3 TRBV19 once CASSKDGFSGNTIYF TGTGCCAGTTCAAAAGACGGGTTCTCTGGAAACACCATATATTTT
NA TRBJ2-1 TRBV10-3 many CAIKGSNEQFF TGTGCCATCAAGGGGTCCAATGAGCAGTTCTTC
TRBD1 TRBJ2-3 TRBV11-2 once CASSFPGQGEDTQYF TGTGCCAGCAGCTTCCCGGGACAGGGGGAAGATACGCAGTATTTT
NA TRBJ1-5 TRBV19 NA CASNLGQPYQPQHF TGTGCCAGTAACCTTGGACAGCCCTATCAGCCCCAGCATTTT
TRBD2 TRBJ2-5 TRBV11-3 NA CASSKGLAGGFQETQYF TGTGCCAGCAGCAAGGGACTAGCGGGGGGTTTCCAAGAGACCCAGTACTTC
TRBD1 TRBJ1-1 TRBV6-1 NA CASSESGDRMLATTEAFF TGTGCCAGCAGTGAATCGGGGGACAGGATGTTGGCAACAACTGAAGCTTTCTTT
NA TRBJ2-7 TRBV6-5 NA CASSPTKGEQYF TGTGCCAGCAGTCCAACCAAGGGCGAGCAGTACTTC
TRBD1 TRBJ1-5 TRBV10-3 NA CAISARGAGGNQPQHF TGTGCCATCAGCGCTCGGGGGGCAGGGGGTAATCAGCCCCAGCATTTT
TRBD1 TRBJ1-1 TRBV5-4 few CASSSTGAGTEAFF TGTGCCAGCAGCTCGACAGGGGCTGGGACTGAAGCTTTCTTT
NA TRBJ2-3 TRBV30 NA CAWTFLEADTQYF TGTGCCTGGACCTTCCTGGAAGCAGATACGCAGTATTTT